This T cell receptor (beta chain) was recovered during a study of blood T cell repertoires in COVID-19. Assay: immunoSEQ multiplex PCR; the TCRdb copy retains only in-frame clones and omits some. Of some 180,000 clones listed, roughly four fifths were seen once; the top ten hold approximately 11%. As regards this clone: At one of its ends the junction is not consistent with the germline gene, which may arise from a read error.

The CDR3 runs to 14 residues. Looked up from germline, CDR1 is LNHNV and CDR2 is YYDKDF (reference sequence). The receptor was isolated from a woman aged 40 to 55 with COVID-19, enrolled during active disease. V gene TRBV15 combines with J gene TRBJ1-1, with a possible D match to TRBD1 (6 bases). Sequenced: peripheral blood. CDR3 region: CATGRKGVGTEAFF. The CDR3 nucleotides read TGTGCCACCGGCAGAAAGGGGGTTGGAACTGAAGCTTTCTTT.